This note documents a single T cell receptor (beta chain) sequence. Measured with immunoSEQ multiplex PCR; TCRdb has only the in-frame clones, and not every one. The repertoire consists of about 120,000 clones, with about 89% occurring once and the leading ten covering approximately 1.7%. The time point here: peripheral blood 6 weeks after treatment start. This specimen belongs to a study of PD-L1 blockade in urothelial cancer. Study at large: Patients commenced atezolizumab in about 2014, and it was given at 1,200 mg intravenously every 3 weeks. Blood-derived samples held a median approximately 140,000 T cells.

The receptor comes from a man in his sixties with urothelial cancer. The specimen was PBMCs, collected around atezolizumab (anti-PD-L1) treatment.

The CDR3 bases are TGTGCCACCCAGGAGGAGGCGGGGCGGGAGACCCAGTACTTC. Amino acid sequence: CATQEEAGRETQYF. The J gene is TRBJ2-5, the V gene TRBV19; a weak D match, TRBD2 (6 bases). Germline loops: CDR1 LNHDA, CDR2 SQIVND (reference sequence). Trimming took 10 bases from V and 5 from J, leaving 20 bases between them. The CDR3 covers 14 residues.